The 27 T cell receptor beta chains below come from one sample, sequenced in a study of beta chain features in type 1 diabetes. The isolated RNA, all of it, was reverse transcribed, so expressed TCRB transcripts were what got sequenced. The method was immunoSEQ multiplex PCR; TCRdb's version includes in-frame clones alone and lacks a portion of them. The data show 150,000 or so clones, with over 8.5% seen just once and about 1.9% held by the top ten. The sample taken for sequencing was central memory CD4+ T cells from blood. All receptors come from a man aged 18 to 35 in good health.

This chain uses TRBV7-2 with TRBJ2-5; D may be TRBD1 or TRBD2 (6 bases each). This CDR3 is built from 16 residues. The germline gives CDR1 SGHTA, CDR2 FQGNSA. V was pared by 5 bases and J by 1 base, with 17 bases between. The CDR3 loop is CASSPSGWGAQETQYF. The CDR3 nucleotides read TGTGCCAGCAGCCCATCGGGATGGGGGGCCCAAGAGACCCAGTACTTC.

The chain links TRBV7-9 to TRBJ2-1, with unresolved D. V lost 5 bases and J 8 bases, leaving 13 bases between the germline ends. There are 13 residues in the CDR3. The V gene's germline CDR1 is SEHNR and CDR2 FQNEAQ (reference sequence). The DNA for the CDR3 is TGTGCCAGCAGCCATACCAGCAACGATGAGCAGTTCTTC. Protein sequence: CASSHTSNDEQFF.

This clone has a count of ten or more. The chain joins TRBV5-1 to TRBJ2-5; D is undetermined. Germline CDR1 reads SGHRS; CDR2 reads YFSETQ. The CDR3 consists of 15 residues. V gave up 5 bases and J gave up 1 base, with 15 bases separating them. The CDR3 sequence: CASRDQTGPQETQYF. The DNA for the CDR3 is TGCGCCAGCAGGGATCAAACCGGGCCCCAAGAGACCCAGTACTTC. The variable domain in full, with the rest retrieved from reference TRBV5-1 and TRBJ2-5, is KAGVTQTPRYLIKTRGQQVTLSCSPISGHRSVSWYQQTPGQGLQFLFEYFSETQRNKGNFPGRFSGRQFSNSRSEMNVSTLELGDSALYLCASRDQTGPQETQYFGPGTRLLVL.

There are a few counts of this clone. This sequence joins TRBV21-1 and TRBJ2-7. TRBV21-1 is noted as a pseudogene. The CDR3 length is 16 residues. The DNA for the CDR3 is TGTGCCAGCAGCAAAGATGTCCGGCAGAAGCCCTACGAGCAGTACTTC. Translation: CASSKDVRQKPYEQYF.

This clone was counted at least ten times. The V gene is TRBV27, the J gene TRBJ1-2, with D possibly being TRBD1 (6 bases). This CDR3 comprises 15 residues. Deletions cut 6 bases from V and 9 bases from J, with 23 bases between. Germline CDR1 MNHEY, CDR2 SMNVEV (reference sequence). The CDR3 is CASRKSTGSGISYTF. DNA of the CDR3: TGTGCCAGCAGGAAATCAACAGGGAGCGGGATCAGCTACACCTTC.

This chain uses TRBV18 with TRBJ2-1; no firm D call. Trimming stripped 5 bases from V and 9 bases from J, with 11 bases between. CDR1 KGHSH and CDR2 LQKENI come from the germline V gene. The CDR3 totals 12 residues. The CDR3 sequence: CASSKELGEQFF. CDR3 nucleotides: TGTGCCAGCTCAAAGGAACTCGGTGAGCAGTTCTTC. The whole variable domain, remainder taken from reference TRBV18 and TRBJ2-1, is NAGVMQNPRHLVRRRGQEARLRCSPMKGHSHVYWYRQLPEEGLKFMVYLQKENIIDESGMPKERFSAEFPKEGPSILRIQQVVRGDSAAYFCASSKELGEQFFGPGTRLTVL.

The chain recombines TRBV9 with TRBJ2-4; 10 bases are shared with TRBD2. Germline V gene data show CDR1 as SGDLS and CDR2 as YYNGEE. This CDR3 has 16 residues. V trimming: 0 bases; J trimming: 3 bases; junction bases outside the gene matches: 3. The CDR3: CASSVGASGGKNIQYF. In DNA form, the CDR3 reads TGTGCCAGCAGCGTAGGGGCTAGCGGGGGCAAAAACATTCAGTACTTC.

This clone turned up a few times. The J gene is TRBJ2-1, the V gene TRBV7-2; D unclear. Trimming pared 1 base from V and 4 bases from J, leaving 11 bases between. This CDR3 has 15 amino acids. Germline CDR1 and CDR2: SGHTA and FQGNSA. The CDR3 here is CASSLGSAKYNEQFF. The DNA for the CDR3 is TGTGCCAGCAGCTTAGGGTCAGCTAAATACAATGAGCAGTTCTTC.

The V and J genes are TRBV7-8 and TRBJ1-1; D not resolved. V shed 7 bases and J shed 1 base, with 19 bases lying between them. CDR1 and CDR2 (germline): SGHVS, FQNEAQ. This CDR3 has 16 residues. In nucleotides, the CDR3 is TGTGCCAGCACCCTTAGGAGGGCCGGTAGGAACACTGAAGCTTTCTTT. Translation: CASTLRRAGRNTEAFF.

There are a few counts of this clone. V usage is TRBV6-5 and J usage is TRBJ2-5; D is possibly TRBD1 or TRBD2 (5 bases each). Germline CDR1 is MNHEY and CDR2 is SVGAGI. Trimming pared 6 bases from V and 5 bases from J, leaving 16 bases between. The CDR3 totals 14 residues. The CDR3 nucleotides read TGTGCCAGCAGATCGGGACGGGTAAGGGAGACCCAGTACTTC. This sequence encodes CASRSGRVRETQYF.

This clone was observed a handful of times. Additional DNA sequences in this sample encode the identical CDR3. V is TRBV14 and J is TRBJ2-7; D is uncertain. This CDR3 contains 11 residues. CDR1 and CDR2 (germline): SGHDN, FVKESK. V lost 3 bases and J lost 4, with 4 bases in between. The chain's CDR3 is CASSQDYEQYF. CDR3 nucleotides: TGTGCCAGCAGCCAGGATTACGAGCAGTACTTC.

This rearrangement joins TRBV30 to TRBJ1-1, with D tentatively TRBD1 (6 bases). CDR3 size: 15 residues. In germline, CDR1 is GTSNPN, CDR2 SVGIG (reference sequence). V lost 0 bases and J lost 0, with 11 bases in between. The CDR3 protein is CAWSVQGHLNTEAFF. The CDR3 DNA is TGTGCCTGGAGTGTACAGGGACACCTGAACACTGAAGCTTTCTTT. The full variable domain, rest sourced from reference TRBV30 and TRBJ1-1, is SQTIHQWPATLVQPVGSPLSLECTVEGTSNPNLYWYRQAAGRGLQLLFYSVGIGQISSEVPQNLSASRPQDRQFILSSKKLLLSDSGFYLCAWSVQGHLNTEAFFGQGTRLTVV.

V usage is TRBV6-5 and J usage is TRBJ2-7; 8 nucleotides match TRBD1. The CDR3 length is 14 residues. Germline-derived CDR1 and CDR2 are MNHEY and SVGAGI. The trim removed 1 base at V and 6 bases at J, leaving 5 bases unmatched. The CDR3 region is CASSYYPDRVEQYF. The DNA of the CDR3 is TGTGCCAGCAGTTACTACCCGGACAGGGTCGAGCAGTACTTC.

This chain connects TRBV11-2 to TRBJ2-7, with D perhaps matching TRBD2 (5 bases). The V end lost 5 bases, the J end lost 0 bases, and 14 bases lay between the germline ends. There are 15 residues in the CDR3. Germline V lookup: CDR1 SGHAT, CDR2 FQNNGV. The CDR3 bases are TGTGCCAGCAGCCCCCGGACGGGAAGCTCCTACGAGCAGTACTTC. This codes for CASSPRTGSSYEQYF.

The rearrangement links TRBV18 to TRBJ2-3, with TRBD1 matching 10 bases. Germline trimming cut 4 bases from V and 5 bases from J; bases unmatched to any gene: 3. Per the germline V gene, CDR1 is KGHSH and CDR2 is LQKENI. This CDR3 has 14 amino acids. The CDR3 DNA follows: TGTGCCAGCTCACTCGACAGGGGGCTAGATACGCAGTATTTT. Protein product: CASSLDRGLDTQYF.

This clone was observed a few times. V gene TRBV14 combines with J gene TRBJ2-7; D is tentatively TRBD1 or TRBD2 (5 bases each). Germline V gene sequence: CDR1 SGHDN, CDR2 FVKESK. The CDR3 runs to 14 residues. Deletions cut 1 base from V and 6 bases from J, with 13 bases between. CDR3 coding DNA: TGTGCCAGCAGCCAAGTTGGGACCGCCGGCGAGCAGTACTTC. It translates to CASSQVGTAGEQYF.

This clone showed up just a few times. This sequence joins TRBV20-1 and TRBJ2-7, with 11 bases that match TRBD2. Unmatched junction bases numbered 4, after V lost 6 bases and J lost 9 bases. CDR3 length equals 11 residues. Germline CDR1 reads DFQATT; CDR2 reads SNEGSKA (reference sequence). The CDR3: CSATSGVSQYF. Here the CDR3 DNA reads TGCAGTGCGACTAGCGGGGTCTCGCAGTACTTC.

The chain is built from TRBV7-3 and TRBJ2-7; 8 nucleotides agree with TRBD1. Germline V gene data show CDR1 as SGHTA and CDR2 as FQGTGA. The length of the CDR3 is 14 residues. The J segment lost 7 bases and the V segment lost 5 bases, leaving 10 bases of the junction unmatched. The CDR3: CASSPGDRWEEQYF. Here the CDR3 DNA reads TGTGCCAGCAGCCCCGGGGACAGGTGGGAAGAGCAGTACTTC.

V gene TRBV5-6 combines with J gene TRBJ1-2, with D unresolved. This CDR3 has 14 amino acids. With 7 bases removed from V and 3 bases from J, the gap between germline ends came to 16 bases. Germline values: CDR1 SGHDT, CDR2 YYEEEE. The CDR3 region is CASSRQVVYYGYTF. The CDR3 DNA reads as TGTGCCAGCTCCCGTCAGGTGGTCTACTATGGCTACACCTTC.

The gene calls are TRBV7-9 and TRBJ2-5; 8 bases line up with TRBD2. V gave up 3 bases and J gave up 3 bases; unmatched junction bases: 0. CDR1 is SEHNR and CDR2 is FQNEAQ in the germline V gene (reference sequence). The CDR3 totals 13 residues. DNA of the CDR3: TGTGCCAGCAGCTTTAGCGGGAAAGAGACCCAGTACTTC. This gives the protein CASSFSGKETQYF. Filled out from reference TRBV7-9 and TRBJ2-5, the complete variable domain reads DTGVSQNPRHKITKRGQNVTFRCDPISEHNRLYWYRQTLGQGPEFLTYFQNEAQLEKSRLLSDRFSAERPKGSFSTLEIQRTEQGDSAMYLCASSFSGKETQYFGPGTRLLVL.

This clone was found a few times. The rearrangement joins TRBV6-5 to TRBJ1-2; TRBD1 might be the D (5 bases). Looked up from germline, CDR1 is MNHEY and CDR2 is SVGAGI. Trimming removed 6 bases at V and 7 bases at J, with 18 bases between. The CDR3 contains 14 residues. The CDR3 is CASRETEFNRGYTF. CDR3 sequence (DNA): TGTGCCAGCAGGGAGACAGAGTTTAACCGTGGCTACACCTTC.

The chain combines TRBV7-2 with TRBJ1-5; D is unresolved. Germline CDR1 is SGHTA and CDR2 is FQGNSA. V shed 5 bases and J shed 2 bases, with 10 bases lying between them. The length of the CDR3 is 14 residues. CDR3 DNA: TGTGCCAGCAGCCGATCCCCGGGCAATCAGCCCCAGCATTTT. As protein: CASSRSPGNQPQHF.

The chain joins TRBV6-6 to TRBJ2-7, with 10 bases identical to TRBD1. This CDR3 is 15 amino acids long. V shed 5 bases, J shed 4 bases, and the junction held 8 bases outside the gene matches. Germline V gene sequence: CDR1 MNHNY, CDR2 SVGAGI (reference sequence). The CDR3 coding sequence is TGTGCCAGCAGTGGGGGGGGACAGGGGAGGTACGAGCAGTACTTC. Its protein is CASSGGGQGRYEQYF.

The sample holds many counts of this clone. The chain has TRBV7-2 and TRBJ2-6, with TRBD1 matching over 7 bases. Per the germline V gene, CDR1 is SGHTA and CDR2 is FQGNSA. Unmatched junction bases numbered 5, after V lost 2 bases and J lost 4 bases. The CDR3 has 16 residues. This CDR3 is CASSLHTGAGANVLTF. For the CDR3, the DNA is TGTGCCAGCAGCTTACACACAGGGGCAGGGGCCAACGTCCTGACTTTC.

This clone was picked up a small number of times. The chain is built from TRBV2 and TRBJ1-6, with D unclear. With 9 bases removed from V and 10 bases from J, the gap between germline ends came to 22 bases. Per germline, CDR1 SNHLY and CDR2 FYNNEI. This CDR3 has 15 amino acids. The CDR3 nucleotides are TGTGCCAGTTTTTGGACGGAGACCTGGGAGTCACCCCTCCACTTT. This sequence encodes CASFWTETWESPLHF.

This clone was observed a handful of times. The CDR3 protein is CASSSGTNEQFF. CDR3 sequence (DNA): TGTGCCAGCAGCAGCGGAACCAATGAGCAGTTCTTC. The rearrangement links TRBV6-9 to TRBJ2-1; possibly TRBD2 for D (5 bases). Trimming removed 6 bases at V and 6 bases at J, with 9 bases between. Germline V lookup: CDR1 MNHGY, CDR2 SVAAGI. The CDR3 is 12 amino acids.

This clone was counted between two and nine times. The chain employs TRBV5-6 and TRBJ1-5; a weak D match, TRBD1 (6 bases). Germline V CDR1 and CDR2: SGHDT, YYEEEE. The CDR3 loop spans 14 amino acids. V gave up 1 base and J gave up 5 bases, with 10 bases separating them. Written as DNA, the CDR3 is TGTGCCAGCAGCTTGTATCAGGGGCATCAGCCCCAGCATTTT. Its translation: CASSLYQGHQPQHF.